This T cell receptor beta chain is drawn from a study of T-cell reconstitution after alpha-beta-depleted transplantation in children. Unique molecular identifiers were used to barcode this TCRbeta library. TCRdb reprocessed the PCR reads with MiXCR, giving one entry per CDR3 protein. The repertoire holds around 960,000 distinct CDR3 sequences, under 30% seen once, with over 25% in the top ten. V shed 1 base, J shed 5 bases, and the junction held 2 bases outside the gene matches. This CDR3 spans 15 amino acids. This clonotype turned up a few times. Its antigen is as yet unknown. Study results and limitations: Recipient T cells and thymic progenitors that survived were the source of the high TCRbeta diversity seen at day 60 in some patients. By about two months after transplant, alpha-beta T cells reportedly arose from several hundred graft clones that had expanded. By one year post-transplant, T-cell counts and diversity largely arose from T cells that were newly produced.

The gene calls are TRBV12-3 or TRBV12-4 and TRBJ1-4; TRBD1 matches 9 bases. Here the sequenced sample was PBMCs, mostly from graft donor cells, taken 360 days after TCRalphabeta/CD19-depleted stem cell transplant. The origin of this receptor is a boy under two years old who had a stem cell transplant for SCID, so the T cells may come from the graft donor. Here the CDR3 DNA reads TGTGCCAGCAGTTTAGGGGGACAGGGCAATGAAAAACTGTTTTTT. It specifies CASSLGGQGNEKLFF.